A single sample is the source of the 9 T cell receptor beta chains below, sequenced in a study of response to subunit inactivated influenza vaccine. Using its own MiXCR run on the RT-PCR reads, TCRdb lists one record per CDR3 protein. In the table there are about half a million distinct CDR3 sequences, 25% of which are singletons. Source: CD4+ T cells sorted from PBMCs, taken 5 to 6 days after vaccination. The origin of the receptors is a man aged 50 to 60 who received an inactivated influenza vaccine.

V gene TRBV7-6 combines with J gene TRBJ2-7; 7 positions agree with TRBD2. The V segment lost 1 base and the J segment 5 bases; nucleotides outside the gene matches: 8. In germline, CDR1 is SGHVS, CDR2 FNYEAQ. This CDR3 comprises 15 residues. CDR3 residues: CASSLVGRGRDEQYF. The CDR3 nucleotides are TGTGCCAGCAGCTTAGTTGGGAGGGGCCGGGACGAGCAGTACTTC.

This rearrangement joins TRBV29-1 to TRBJ2-6; 12 positions agree with TRBD1. The CDR3 is made up of 20 amino acids. Germline V gives CDR1 SQVTM, CDR2 ANQGSEA. V lost 3 bases to trimming and J lost 0 bases; unmatched junction nucleotides: 12. CDR3 region: CSVDGIGTGGESSGANVLTF. The DNA of the CDR3 is TGCAGCGTTGATGGGATCGGGACAGGGGGCGAAAGCTCTGGGGCCAACGTCCTGACTTTC.

A few counts support this clonotype. This chain connects TRBV5-5 to TRBJ2-2; tentatively, D is TRBD1 (5 bases). CDR3 length: 14 residues. Per germline, CDR1 SGHKS and CDR2 YYEKEE (reference sequence). With 1 base removed from V and 6 bases from J, the gap between germline ends came to 10 bases. The CDR3 sequence is CASSLYAGSGELFF. As DNA, the CDR3 is TGTGCCAGCAGCTTGTATGCAGGGTCCGGGGAGCTGTTTTTT. The variable domain in full, completed from reference TRBV5-5 and TRBJ2-2, reads DAGVTQSPTHLIKTRGQQVTLRCSPISGHKSVSWYQQVLGQGPQFIFQYYEKEERGRGNFPDRFSARQFPNYSSELNVNALLLGDSALYLCASSLYAGSGELFFGEGSRLTVL.

The gene calls are TRBV7-9 and TRBJ1-4, with D maybe TRBD1 (6 bases). The CDR3 extends over 13 amino acids. CDR1 is SEHNR, CDR2 FQNEAQ, per germline (reference sequence). V lost 1 base to trimming and J lost 8 bases, with 8 bases between them. In DNA form, the CDR3 reads TGTGCCAGCAGCTTAGGACAGGAGGAAAAACTGTTTTTT. It is translated as CASSLGQEEKLFF.

The chain recombines TRBV18 with TRBJ1-1, with D possibly being TRBD1 (6 bases). Germline-derived CDR1 and CDR2 are KGHSH and LQKENI. CDR3 size: 15 residues. V dropped 3 bases and J dropped 0 bases, with 11 bases sitting between them. The CDR3, as DNA: TGTGCCAGCTCACCTACCCGGGGGCTGAACACTGAAGCTTTCTTT. Translation: CASSPTRGLNTEAFF.

This clonotype was detected a few times. The chain links TRBV12-3 or TRBV12-4 to TRBJ2-3, with D uncertain. The V gene lost 2 bases and the J gene lost 3 bases, with 3 bases spanning the gap. The CDR3 loop spans 12 amino acids. DNA for the CDR3: TGTGCCAGCAGTTTATGGACAGATACGCAGTATTTT. Translating gives CASSLWTDTQYF.

The gene calls are TRBV10-3 and TRBJ2-7, with TRBD1 matching 10 bases. The CDR3 runs 15 residues. V shed 4 bases, J shed 4 bases, and the junction held 7 bases outside the gene matches. Germline lookup yields CDR1 ENHRY and CDR2 SYGVKD. The CDR3 protein is CAISGNGTGVYEQYF. CDR3 coding DNA: TGTGCCATCAGTGGAAACGGGACAGGGGTTTACGAGCAGTACTTC.

Many counts were recorded for this clonotype. V usage is TRBV10-3 and J usage is TRBJ2-5; 7 bases align to TRBD1. The CDR3 is made up of 12 amino acids. Per germline, CDR1 ENHRY and CDR2 SYGVKD. V lost 6 bases, J lost 3 bases, and 1 base stayed unmatched. CDR3 DNA: TGTGCCATCAGCACAGGGGAAGAGACCCAGTACTTC. Translating gives CAISTGEETQYF.

This clonotype appeared a few times. The chain joins TRBV4-3 to TRBJ1-1, with TRBD1 matching 7 bases. CDR3 length: 15 residues. Germline V lookup: CDR1 LGHNA, CDR2 YSLEER. With V trimmed by 0 bases and J by 4 bases, 5 bases remained unmatched. In DNA form, the CDR3 reads TGCGCCAGCAGCCAAGATCTAACAGGGGCCACTGAAGCTTTCTTT. This sequence encodes CASSQDLTGATEAFF.